A selection of T cell receptor beta chains follows, all from one sample in a study of CD8 T cells in ankylosing spondylitis. TCRdb ran MiXCR on the 5' RACE reads and lists one entry per CDR3 protein. The sample gives about 36,000 distinct CDR3 sequences, approximately 5.9% of which show up once; about 12% is in the top ten. The sample taken for sequencing was blood, either unsorted or a sorted T cell fraction (not recorded which). These receptor sequences come from a male donor with ankylosing spondylitis or in good health (not recorded which). The CDR3 runs from the conserved cysteine through the conserved F or W. Fields, in order: V gene, J gene, D gene, clone size, CDR3 protein, CDR3 DNA. D genes are given only for firm matches. The size field is filled for only some rows; it gives once, few, many or a size class.

>TRBV12-3/TRBV12-4|TRBJ2-3|TRBD2|few
CASSLGRIAGGRDTQYF
TGTGCCAGCAGTTTAGGACGGATAGCGGGGGGACGAGATACGCAGTATTTT
>TRBV20-1|TRBJ1-5|TRBD1|many
CSADGTARGVSNQPQHF
TGCAGTGCAGATGGGACAGCACGCGGGGTTAGCAATCAGCCCCAGCATTTT
>TRBV5-1|TRBJ1-4|-|-
CASSLGNTRANQKLFF
TGCGCCAGCAGCCTGGGAAATACCCGGGCTAATCAAAAACTGTTTTTT
>TRBV13|TRBJ2-7|TRBD1|many
CASSINRGSYEQYF
TGTGCCAGCAGCATAAACAGGGGTTCTTACGAGCAGTACTTC
>TRBV9|TRBJ2-7|-|many
CASSVGAESSYEQYF
TGTGCCAGCAGCGTAGGTGCGGAAAGCTCCTACGAGCAGTACTTC
>TRBV12-3/TRBV12-4|TRBJ1-2|-|many
CASTRPREKTSYTF
TGTGCCAGCACCCGACCGAGGGAGAAGACGAGCTACACCTTC
>TRBV27|TRBJ1-2|TRBD1|-
CASSLSIRDRANGYTF
TGTGCCAGCAGTTTATCTATTCGAGACAGGGCAAATGGCTACACCTTC
>TRBV24-1|TRBJ2-4|-|many
CATSDARTGDYIQYF
TGTGCCACCAGTGACGCTCGAACAGGGGACTACATTCAGTACTTC
>TRBV5-1|TRBJ2-7|-|many
CASSPPGLLSYEQYF
TGCGCCAGCAGCCCGCCGGGACTCTTGTCCTACGAGCAGTACTTC
>TRBV4-1|TRBJ1-2|-|many
CASSQDNPGTPKLPYGYTF
TGCGCCAGCAGCCAAGACAACCCCGGGACACCAAAGCTGCCCTATGGCTACACCTTC
>TRBV7-9|TRBJ2-5|-|many
CASSFGQGRIETQYF
TGTGCCAGCAGCTTTGGGCAGGGAAGGATAGAGACCCAGTACTTC
>TRBV11-2|TRBJ2-1|TRBD2|many
CASSKPGTSGKNEQFF
TGTGCCAGCAGCAAACCCGGGACTAGCGGGAAAAATGAGCAGTTCTTC
>TRBV24-1|TRBJ2-7|TRBD2|many
CATSQAGGSHEQYF
TGTGCCACCAGTCAAGCGGGAGGTAGCCACGAGCAGTACTTC
>TRBV21-1|TRBJ1-5|-|many
CASRAILGSNQPQHF
TGTGCCAGCAGGGCCATCCTAGGAAGCAATCAGCCCCAGCATTTT
>TRBV27|TRBJ2-7|TRBD1|many
CASSSDREWGAEQYF
TGTGCCAGCAGTTCCGACAGGGAATGGGGCGCCGAGCAGTACTTC
>TRBV5-1|TRBJ2-1|TRBD2|many
CASSRTTSGTYNEQFF
TGCGCCAGCAGCAGAACAACTAGCGGGACCTACAATGAGCAGTTCTTC
>TRBV7-3|TRBJ2-3|TRBD2|many
CASSDRGDRTDTQYF
TGTGCCAGCAGCGACCGGGGGGACCGCACAGATACGCAGTATTTT
>TRBV20-1|TRBJ1-1|-|many
CSAMPLNTEAFF
TGCAGTGCTATGCCCTTGAACACTGAAGCTTTCTTT
>TRBV24-1|TRBJ2-2|TRBD1|many
CATSAPGGANGELFF
TGTGCCACCAGTGCGCCAGGGGGCGCTAACGGGGAGCTGTTTTTT
>TRBV11-2|TRBJ2-7|-|many
CASSFAGYEQYF
TGTGCCAGCAGCTTTGCAGGCTACGAGCAGTACTTC
>TRBV11-2|TRBJ2-4|TRBD2|many
CASSTRTSGDIQYF
TGTGCCAGCAGCACGCGGACTAGCGGGGACATTCAGTACTTC
>TRBV19|TRBJ2-1|-|few
CASSIASRTEQFF
TGTGCCAGTAGTATCGCCTCCCGAACTGAGCAGTTCTTC
>TRBV5-1|TRBJ2-3|-|many
CASSLIWQGVTDTQYF
TGCGCCAGCAGCCTGATTTGGCAGGGAGTCACAGATACGCAGTATTTT
>TRBV5-1|TRBJ2-5|-|many
CASSLATGLELETQYF
TGCGCCAGCAGCTTGGCTACCGGGTTAGAGCTGGAGACCCAGTACTTC
>TRBV5-1|TRBJ2-1|TRBD1|many
CASSLDRVNEQFF
TGCGCCAGCAGCCTGGACAGGGTTAATGAGCAGTTCTTC
>TRBV11-3|TRBJ2-3|-|many
CASSLGDNTDTQYF
TGTGCCAGCAGCTTAGGAGACAACACAGATACGCAGTATTTT
>TRBV6-2/TRBV6-3|TRBJ1-1|TRBD1|many
CAVYTSGGLTEAFF
TGTGCCGTATATACGTCAGGGGGCCTAACTGAAGCTTTCTTT
>TRBV6-1|TRBJ2-3|-|many
CASSREPLSTDTQYF
TGTGCCAGCAGTCGAGAACCCCTGAGCACAGATACGCAGTATTTT
>TRBV24-1|TRBJ1-1|-|many
CATRAQGPNTEAFF
TGTGCCACTAGGGCCCAGGGGCCGAACACTGAAGCTTTCTTT
>TRBV20-1|TRBJ1-1|-|many
CSAPPSRTEAFF
TGCAGTGCCCCACCGTCGCGGACTGAAGCTTTCTTT
>TRBV7-3|TRBJ2-1|-|many
CASSPIGGYLYNEQFF
TGTGCCAGCAGCCCCATCGGGGGCTACCTTTACAATGAGCAGTTCTTC
>TRBV20-1|TRBJ2-3|-|many
CSARTGRDMQYF
TGCAGTGCGCGCACAGGTCGTGACATGCAGTATTTT
>TRBV4-1|TRBJ1-6|-|medium-sized
CASSQLTYNSPLHF
TGCGCCAGCAGCCAACTGACCTATAATTCACCCCTCCACTTT
>TRBV20-1|TRBJ2-3|-|many
CSARDITAQYF
TGCAGTGCTAGAGACATCACAGCCCAGTATTTT
>TRBV7-9|TRBJ2-2|TRBD1|many
CASSWSWTGNTGELFF
TGTGCCAGCAGCTGGAGCTGGACAGGGAACACCGGGGAGCTGTTTTTT
>TRBV2|TRBJ1-5|-|many
CASSPTPASNQPQHF
TGTGCCAGCAGCCCGACACCGGCTAGCAATCAGCCCCAGCATTTT
>TRBV27|TRBJ2-1|TRBD2|-
CTISLFPPGGPSYNEQFF
TGTACCATCAGTTTATTCCCTCCGGGAGGCCCCTCCTACAATGAGCAGTTCTTC
>TRBV5-1|TRBJ2-1|-|many
CASGLNGGLRGEQFF
TGCGCCAGCGGTTTGAACGGGGGCCTCCGGGGTGAGCAGTTCTTC
>TRBV29-1|TRBJ1-1|TRBD1|many
CSGTGATEAFF
TGCAGCGGTACAGGGGCCACTGAAGCTTTCTTT
>TRBV20-1|TRBJ1-5|-|many
CSAIFPNQPQHF
TGCAGTGCGATCTTCCCCAATCAGCCCCAGCATTTT
>TRBV5-1|TRBJ2-1|TRBD2|many
CASSSLAGDEQFF
TGCGCCAGCAGCTCCCTAGCGGGAGATGAGCAGTTCTTC
>TRBV29-1|TRBJ2-1|TRBD2|many
CSVEDRGSGVFSYNEQFF
TGCAGCGTTGAAGATCGGGGTAGCGGGGTCTTCTCCTACAATGAGCAGTTCTTC
>TRBV21-1|TRBJ2-5|-|many
CASSNRRQETQYF
TGTGCCAGCAGCAATCGACGGCAAGAGACCCAGTACTTC
>TRBV11-2|TRBJ2-3|TRBD2|many
CASSLDYGGSTDTQYF
TGTGCCAGCAGCTTAGATTACGGGGGGAGCACAGATACGCAGTATTTT
>TRBV24-1|TRBJ2-2|-|many
CATQMAGELFF
TGTGCCACCCAGATGGCCGGGGAGCTGTTTTTT